Below, 27 T cell receptor beta chains from the same sample are listed, as sequenced in a study of T cell responses to AZD1222 COVID-19 vaccine. Here immunoSEQ multiplex PCR was the method, and the copy in TCRdb shows in-frame clones only, minus some. The data contain 180,000 or so clones, 88% of them singletons. The sample was peripheral blood, taken 28 days after the second AZD1222 dose. The receptors were sampled from an adult who received the AZD1222 COVID-19 vaccine.

The CDR3 DNA is TGTGCCAGCATCTCTCCGGGGGGGCACGAGCAGTACTTC. It specifies CASISPGGHEQYF. V gene TRBV28 combines with J gene TRBJ2-7; TRBD2 matches at 8 bases. CDR3 length equals 13 residues. In germline, CDR1 is MDHEN, CDR2 SYDVKM. J gave up 5 bases and V 7 bases, and 7 bases lay outside the gene matches.

The chain uses TRBV3-1 (or the pseudogene TRBV3-2) and TRBJ2-5; D ambiguous. Trimming left V 1 base short and J 3 bases short, with 9 bases between. This CDR3 spans 14 amino acids. Germline CDR1 reads LGHDT; CDR2 reads YNNKEL (reference sequence). In DNA form, the CDR3 reads TGTGCCAGCAGCCAAGGTAGATTCGAAGAGACCCAGTACTTC. Encoded protein: CASSQGRFEETQYF.

The chain uses TRBV9 and TRBJ1-1; weak D call: TRBD1 (6 bases). Trimming pared 0 bases from V and 3 bases from J, leaving 15 bases between. Germline V gives CDR1 SGDLS, CDR2 YYNGEE. This CDR3 region has 16 residues. In nucleotides, the CDR3 is TGTGCCAGCAGCGTAGGTCAGGGGCGGGCGGACACTGAAGCTTTCTTT. This translates into CASSVGQGRADTEAFF.

The chain combines TRBV5-4 with TRBJ2-1; D remains unclear. With 1 base removed from V and 4 bases from J, the gap between germline ends came to 9 bases. Germline CDR1 SGHNT, CDR2 YYREEE (reference sequence). This CDR3 region has 14 residues. The CDR3 loop reads CASSLQILYNEQFF. The DNA for the CDR3 is TGTGCCAGCAGCTTGCAGATACTTTACAATGAGCAGTTCTTC.

CDR3 in amino acids: CASRSSGALETQYF. The CDR3, as DNA: TGCGCCAGCAGATCCTCAGGGGCTTTGGAGACCCAGTACTTC. The rearrangement uses TRBV5-1 and TRBJ2-5; D is perhaps TRBD1 (6 bases). V lost 5 bases, J lost 5 bases, and 16 bases lay in between. Germline V gives CDR1 SGHRS, CDR2 YFSETQ. The CDR3 loop spans 14 amino acids. The full variable domain, its missing parts supplied by reference TRBV5-1 and TRBJ2-5, is KAGVTQTPRYLIKTRGQQVTLSCSPISGHRSVSWYQQTPGQGLQFLFEYFSETQRNKGNFPGRFSGRQFSNSRSEMNVSTLELGDSALYLCASRSSGALETQYFGPGTRLLVL.

The chain uses TRBV6-1 and TRBJ1-2; D perhaps matches TRBD1 (5 bases). Germline CDR1 is MNHNS and CDR2 is SASEGT. CDR3 length equals 13 residues. V dropped 5 bases and J dropped 7 bases, with 14 bases sitting between them. The CDR3 DNA sequence: TGTGCCAGCAGTCGGGGCGGGGAGGGTGGCTACACCTTC. It translates to CASSRGGEGGYTF.

This clone was seen just once. The chain carries TRBV14 and TRBJ2-3, with 12 bases lining up with TRBD2. CDR1 and CDR2 (germline): SGHDN, FVKESK. V lost 3 bases, J lost 2 bases, and 9 bases stayed unmatched. The CDR3 totals 18 residues. Written as DNA, the CDR3 is TGTGCCAGCAGCCAGGGTGGACTAGCGGGGATTCCCACAGATACGCAGTATTTT. This codes for CASSQGGLAGIPTDTQYF. The full variable domain, with the rest looked up from reference TRBV14 and TRBJ2-3, is EAGVTQFPSHSVIEKGQTVTLRCDPISGHDNLYWYRRVMGKEIKFLLHFVKESKQDESGMPNNRFLAERTGGTYSTLKVQPAELEDSGVYFCASSQGGLAGIPTDTQYFGPGTRLTVL.

The CDR3 reads CASSEEPELDYGYTF. The DNA of the CDR3 is TGTGCCAGCAGTGAAGAACCTGAGTTGGACTATGGCTACACCTTC. The gene calls are TRBV25-1 and TRBJ1-2; D is uncertain. Germline values: CDR1 MGHDK, CDR2 SYGVNS. Between the trimmed V and J ends, which lost 2 bases and 3 bases, there was a span of 13 bases. The length of the CDR3 is 15 residues.

The genes are TRBV18 and TRBJ2-7, with 9 bases matching TRBD2. Germline V gene data show CDR1 as KGHSH and CDR2 as LQKENI. The CDR3 runs to 14 residues. J gave up 3 bases and V 3 bases, and 3 bases lay outside the gene matches. CDR3 region: CASSPGLADYEQYF. Here the CDR3 DNA reads TGTGCCAGCTCACCGGGACTAGCTGACTACGAGCAGTACTTC. Drawing the rest from reference TRBV18 and TRBJ2-7, the complete variable domain is NAGVMQNPRHLVRRRGQEARLRCSPMKGHSHVYWYRQLPEEGLKFMVYLQKENIIDESGMPKERFSAEFPKEGPSILRIQQVVRGDSAAYFCASSPGLADYEQYFGPGTRLTVT.

The V gene is TRBV24-1, the J gene TRBJ2-7; 8 bases are shared with TRBD1. Germline V gene lookup returns CDR1 KGHDR and CDR2 SFDVKD. The trim removed 2 bases at V and 6 bases at J, leaving 8 bases unmatched. The CDR3 has 15 residues. The CDR3 sequence is CATSDSDRVLSEQYF. In DNA form, the CDR3 reads TGTGCCACCAGTGATTCGGACAGGGTTCTTTCCGAGCAGTACTTC.

J is TRBJ2-1 and V is TRBV6-1; no clear D. Trimming took 2 bases from V and 8 from J, leaving 19 bases between them. The CDR3 spans 16 residues. Per the germline V gene, CDR1 is MNHNS and CDR2 is SASEGT. The CDR3 is CASSENKGITSHEQFF. The CDR3 DNA sequence: TGTGCCAGCAGTGAAAATAAGGGAATCACCTCCCATGAGCAGTTCTTC.

The chain has TRBV18 and TRBJ2-2; possibly TRBD1 for D (6 bases). Trimming removed 3 bases from V and 3 bases from J, with 8 bases in between. This CDR3 has 14 residues. Germline V gene sequence: CDR1 KGHSH, CDR2 LQKENI. Written as DNA, the CDR3 is TGTGCCAGCTCACCTAAGGGGGACACCGGGGAGCTGTTTTTT. Its translation: CASSPKGDTGELFF. Combining the CDR3 with reference TRBV18 and TRBJ2-2 gives the whole variable domain NAGVMQNPRHLVRRRGQEARLRCSPMKGHSHVYWYRQLPEEGLKFMVYLQKENIIDESGMPKERFSAEFPKEGPSILRIQQVVRGDSAAYFCASSPKGDTGELFFGEGSRLTVL.

V and J are TRBV18 and TRBJ1-1, with D uncertain. Germline loops: CDR1 KGHSH, CDR2 LQKENI. This CDR3 has 15 amino acids. Trimming pared 3 bases from V and 6 bases from J, leaving 17 bases between. CDR3 sequence (DNA): TGTGCCAGCTCACCGCCTTCGGCAGGCTACGCTGAAGCTTTCTTT. It specifies CASSPPSAGYAEAFF.

The chain joins TRBV19 to TRBJ2-3; 8 bases map to TRBD1. Germline CDR1 is LNHDA and CDR2 is SQIVND (reference sequence). This CDR3 comprises 15 residues. V lost 7 bases, J lost 0 bases, and 6 bases stayed unmatched. For the CDR3, the DNA is TGTGCCAGTACCACCAGGGACAGGAGCACAGATACGCAGTATTTT. The encoded protein is CASTTRDRSTDTQYF. Complete variable domain (other parts from reference TRBV19 and TRBJ2-3): DGGITQSPKYLFRKEGQNVTLSCEQNLNHDAMYWYRQDPGQGLRLIYYSQIVNDFQKGDIAEGYSVSREKKESFPLTVTSAQKNPTAFYLCASTTRDRSTDTQYFGPGTRLTVL.

This clone has a single count. The chain couples TRBV4-2 to TRBJ1-3; D might be TRBD1 (5 bases). Trimming shortened V by 1 base and J by 2 bases, and 9 bases separated the two germline ends. This CDR3 has 15 residues. The germline CDR1 and CDR2 sequences are LGHNA and YNFKEQ. CDR3 nucleotides: TGTGCCAGCAGCCAAGTACCGGGGGCTGGAAACACCATATATTTT. Translation gives CASSQVPGAGNTIYF.

The genes are TRBV4-2 and TRBJ2-2; TRBD2 is a possible D gene (6 bases). CDR1 and CDR2 from the germline V gene are LGHNA and YNFKEQ. The CDR3 runs to 14 residues. The ends were cut back, 0 bases at V and 6 bases at J, with 8 bases in the middle. The CDR3 sequence: CASSQDRLAGELFF. The CDR3, as DNA: TGTGCCAGCAGCCAAGATAGACTAGCCGGGGAGCTGTTTTTT.

This clone was detected a few times. This sequence joins TRBV28 and TRBJ2-2; D is perhaps TRBD1 (5 bases). CDR3 size: 13 residues. Germline lookup yields CDR1 MDHEN and CDR2 SYDVKM. V was trimmed by 7 bases and J by 9 bases, leaving 15 bases between them. The CDR3 bases are TGTGCCAGCAATTTGCAGGGAAGACGGGAGCTGTTTTTT. Translating it yields CASNLQGRRELFF.

This chain uses TRBV2 with TRBJ1-5; D not certain. The germline CDR1 and CDR2 sequences are SNHLY and FYNNEI. Trimming removed 5 bases from V and 7 bases from J, with 15 bases in between. The CDR3 is 14 amino acids. CDR3 in DNA: TGTGCCAGCAGTCCCGGGGAAGAGCGGCAGCCCCAGCATTTT. Its protein is CASSPGEERQPQHF.

The chain uses TRBV5-6 and TRBJ2-7; 9 nucleotides match TRBD2. The CDR3 runs 14 residues. The germline CDR1 and CDR2 sequences are SGHDT and YYEEEE. The V gene end was trimmed by 3 bases and the J gene end by 3 bases; junction bases not matched to a gene: 4. CDR3 sequence reads: CASSWSGRIYEQYF. In DNA form, the CDR3 reads TGTGCCAGCAGCTGGAGCGGGAGGATCTACGAGCAGTACTTC. Full variable domain (outside the CDR3, taken from reference TRBV5-6 and TRBJ2-7): DAGVTQSPTHLIKTRGQQVTLRCSPKSGHDTVSWYQQALGQGPQFIFQYYEEEERQRGNFPDRFSGHQFPNYSSELNVNALLLGDSALYLCASSWSGRIYEQYFGPGTRLTVT.

The chain is built from TRBV18 and TRBJ1-1; TRBD1 aligns across 10 bases. The CDR3 contains 15 residues. The trim removed 2 bases at V and 5 bases at J, leaving 5 bases unmatched. Germline CDR1 reads KGHSH; CDR2 reads LQKENI. CDR3 amino acids: CASSPLSGQGTEAFF. As DNA, the CDR3 is TGTGCCAGCTCACCATTGTCGGGACAGGGGACTGAAGCTTTCTTT.

V and J are TRBV7-6 and TRBJ2-3; 11 bases line up with TRBD2. The germline V gene encodes CDR1 SGHVS and CDR2 FNYEAQ. V was clipped by 3 bases and J by 2 bases; unmatched bases: 4. This CDR3 spans 16 amino acids. The CDR3 region is CASSLASGRTTDTQYF. The CDR3 DNA sequence: TGTGCCAGCAGCTTGGCTAGCGGGAGGACCACAGATACGCAGTATTTT. The whole variable domain, remainder taken from reference TRBV7-6 and TRBJ2-3, is GAGVSQSPRYKVTKRGQDVALRCDPISGHVSLYWYRQALGQGPEFLTYFNYEAQQDKSGLPNDRFSAERPEGSISTLTIQRTEQRDSAMYRCASSLASGRTTDTQYFGPGTRLTVL.

The chain has TRBV7-9 and TRBJ2-3, with 7 bases matching TRBD2. This CDR3 has 14 amino acids. Trimming took 7 bases from V and 0 from J; bases not matched to a gene: 4. In germline, CDR1 is SEHNR, CDR2 FQNEAQ (reference sequence). The CDR3 here is CASTRDYSTDTQYF. The DNA of the CDR3 is TGTGCCAGCACCCGGGACTATAGCACAGATACGCAGTATTTT.

The chain joins TRBV28 to TRBJ1-1; D gene uncertain. Deletions cut 2 bases from V and 12 bases from J, with 13 bases between. The CDR3 has 12 residues. Germline-derived CDR1 and CDR2 are MDHEN and SYDVKM. CDR3 sequence reads: CASSLGTGRTFF. The CDR3 coding sequence is TGTGCCAGCAGTTTAGGAACGGGAAGGACTTTCTTT. Filled out from reference TRBV28 and TRBJ1-1, the complete variable domain reads DVKVTQSSRYLVKRTGEKVFLECVQDMDHENMFWYRQDPGLGLRLIYFSYDVKMKEKGDIPEGYSVSREKKERFSLILESASTNQTSMYLCASSLGTGRTFFGQGTRLTVV.

The chain couples TRBV11-2 to TRBJ2-2; D unresolved. Germline V CDR1 and CDR2: SGHAT, FQNNGV. V lost 2 bases and J 6 bases, leaving 4 bases between the germline ends. The CDR3 contains 12 residues. CDR3 region: CASSLWPGELFF. As DNA, the CDR3 is TGTGCCAGCAGCTTATGGCCCGGGGAGCTGTTTTTT.

This chain joins TRBV4-2 and TRBJ2-5, with 9 bases identical to TRBD1. The V and J ends lost 4 bases and 3 bases, in that order; junction bases with no gene match: 15. Germline V gene lookup returns CDR1 LGHNA and CDR2 YNFKEQ. This CDR3 region has 18 residues. The CDR3 sequence is CASSRTTAGQGYEETQYF. CDR3 nucleotide sequence: TGTGCCAGCAGCCGAACCACGGCGGGACAGGGATACGAAGAGACCCAGTACTTC.

The genes are TRBV28 and TRBJ1-6, with 8 bases lining up with TRBD1. Unmatched junction bases numbered 3, after V lost 4 bases and J lost 7 bases. The CDR3 totals 14 residues. Germline V CDR1 and CDR2: MDHEN, SYDVKM. Here the CDR3 DNA reads TGTGCCAGCAGTTCTGGGACAGGCAATTCACCCCTCCACTTT. Protein product: CASSSGTGNSPLHF. The complete variable domain, with remaining parts taken from reference TRBV28 and TRBJ1-6, reads DVKVTQSSRYLVKRTGEKVFLECVQDMDHENMFWYRQDPGLGLRLIYFSYDVKMKEKGDIPEGYSVSREKKERFSLILESASTNQTSMYLCASSSGTGNSPLHFGNGTRLTVT.

This sequence joins TRBV6-5 and TRBJ1-4; no reliable D call. The CDR3 extends over 14 amino acids. Germline values: CDR1 MNHEY, CDR2 SVGAGI. V was trimmed by 6 bases and J by 4 bases, leaving 12 bases between them. CDR3 sequence: CASSSHLSNEKLFF. CDR3 DNA sequence: TGTGCCAGCAGCTCACACCTAAGTAATGAAAAACTGTTTTTT.